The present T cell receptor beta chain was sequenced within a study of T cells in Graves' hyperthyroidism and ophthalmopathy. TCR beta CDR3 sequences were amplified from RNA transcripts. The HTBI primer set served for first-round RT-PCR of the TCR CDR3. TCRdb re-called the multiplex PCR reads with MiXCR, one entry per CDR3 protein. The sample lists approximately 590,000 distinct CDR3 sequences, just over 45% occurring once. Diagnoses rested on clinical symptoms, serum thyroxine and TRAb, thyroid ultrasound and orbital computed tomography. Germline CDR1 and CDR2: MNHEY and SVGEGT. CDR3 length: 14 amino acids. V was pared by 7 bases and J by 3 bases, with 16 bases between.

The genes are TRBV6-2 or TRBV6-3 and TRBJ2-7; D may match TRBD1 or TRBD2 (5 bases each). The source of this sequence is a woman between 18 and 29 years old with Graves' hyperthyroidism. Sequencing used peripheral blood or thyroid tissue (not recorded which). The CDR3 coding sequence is TGTGCCAGCATCAAAGGGACCCCGGTCTACGAGCAGTACTTC. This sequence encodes CASIKGTPVYEQYF.